These T cell receptor beta chains were read from a single sample in a study of CD8 T cells in ankylosing spondylitis. One entry per CDR3 protein, called by TCRdb with MiXCR from the 5' RACE reads. The top ten clones hold roughly 4.2% of a sample with 200,000 to 250,000 distinct CDR3 sequences, roughly a third of them seen once. The sequenced sample was blood, either unsorted or a sorted T cell fraction (not recorded which). These receptors all come from a male donor with ankylosing spondylitis or in good health (not recorded which). Each CDR3 is given with its conserved first and last residue. A D gene is named only where the DNA matches it firmly. The size of a clone is reported for some rows only, either as once, few or many, or as a class for expanded clones.

many	-	TRBV20-1	TRBJ2-5	TGCAGTGCTAGAGGCGGCTTTTCGGAGACCCAGTACTTC	CSARGGFSETQYF
-	TRBD1	TRBV20-1	TRBJ1-2	TGCAGTGCTAGAGGGAGGGACAGCTATGGCTACACCTTC	CSARGRDSYGYTF
many	-	TRBV20-1	TRBJ2-1	TGCAGTGCTATAGAGGATGGGAGCTCCTACAATGAGCAGTTCTTC	CSAIEDGSSYNEQFF
-	TRBD1	TRBV20-1	TRBJ2-5	TGCAGTGCTAGGCGGGGACAGGACCTAGCGAGAGAGACCCAGTACTTC	CSARRGQDLARETQYF
few	TRBD2	TRBV9	TRBJ2-2	TGTGCCAGCAGCGTAGTAGCGGGGGGGAACACCGGGGAGCTGTTTTTT	CASSVVAGGNTGELFF
few	-	TRBV12-3/TRBV12-4	TRBJ2-7	TGTGCCAGCAGTTTCGGGGCTAAGGGGTACGAGCAGTACTTC	CASSFGAKGYEQYF
few	-	TRBV12-3/TRBV12-4	TRBJ2-5	TGTGCCAGCAGTTTAATGGCAGCACAAGAGACCCAGTACTTC	CASSLMAAQETQYF
few	-	TRBV20-1	TRBJ2-3	TGCAGTGCTAGAGATTACGCTCTACCGACTCCGGGACTGACGAATTTT	CSARDYALPTPGLTNF
-	-	TRBV12-3/TRBV12-4	TRBJ2-3	TGTGCCAGCAGGTCGACAGCGAACCCCTCAGATACGCAGTATTTT	CASRSTANPSDTQYF
-	-	TRBV20-1	TRBJ2-7	TGCAGTGCTCCAGTACGGGGAAAATACGAGCAGTACTTC	CSAPVRGKYEQYF
few	-	TRBV29-1	TRBJ2-2	TGCAGCGTCGCGTTGGCCGGGGAGCTGTTTTTT	CSVALAGELFF
-	-	TRBV5-1	TRBJ2-3	TGCGCCAGCAGCTCGGCAGCGTTCACAGATACGCAGTATTTT	CASSSAAFTDTQYF
-	-	TRBV7-8	TRBJ2-7	TGTGCCAGCAGCTTATTCGCCCCTCGGGAGCAGTACTTC	CASSLFAPREQYF
-	-	TRBV27	TRBJ2-7	TGTGCCAGCAGCCCGAGAGGGACCCTGGCCTACGAGCAGTACTTC	CASSPRGTLAYEQYF
-	-	TRBV12-3/TRBV12-4	TRBJ2-7	TGTGCCAGCAGCCGAAGACAGACTTACGAGCAGTACTTC	CASSRRQTYEQYF
-	-	TRBV7-9	TRBJ2-7	TGTGCCAGCAGCTTAGGCGGGGACACCTACGAGCAGTACTTC	CASSLGGDTYEQYF
-	-	TRBV12-3/TRBV12-4	TRBJ1-2	TGTGCCAGCAGTTTAAGGGGTCATATTAATGGCTACACCTTC	CASSLRGHINGYTF
-	TRBD1	TRBV12-3/TRBV12-4	TRBJ2-2	TGTGCCAGCAGCCAAACAGGGGCCGCGGTGGGGGAGCTGTTTTTT	CASSQTGAAVGELFF
-	TRBD1	TRBV28	TRBJ1-2	TGTGCCAGCAGCGATGGACAGGGAAAGGGGTACACCTTC	CASSDGQGKGYTF
few	TRBD1	TRBV20-1	TRBJ1-2	TGCAGTGCTAGAGACCGACAGGGGGCGGGTGGCTACACCTTC	CSARDRQGAGGYTF
-	-	TRBV20-1	TRBJ2-1	TGCAGTGTTTTAAGCGGTGTCGATCGCTCCTACAATGAGCAGTTCTTC	CSVLSGVDRSYNEQFF
-	TRBD1	TRBV6-5	TRBJ1-2	TGTGCCAGCAGTTACGGCGGGACAGGGGGCGCCGGCTACACCTTC	CASSYGGTGGAGYTF
few	TRBD2	TRBV11-2	TRBJ2-5	TGTGCCAGCGTGGGCGGGGGGGCCCGAGAGACCCAGTACTTC	CASVGGGARETQYF
-	TRBD1	TRBV4-2	TRBJ2-5	TGTGCCAGCAGCCCCCGGACAGGGGTACAAGAGACCCAGTACTTC	CASSPRTGVQETQYF
few	-	TRBV28	TRBJ1-5	TGTGCCAGCAGTTTCTTTTGGCAGGGTAAATTTCAGCCCCAGCATTTT	CASSFFWQGKFQPQHF